One T cell receptor beta chain is described in this entry. The antigen is undetermined. The entry originates in a study of T-cell memory formation after mild COVID-19. General study points: Mostly located in CM and EM were contracting CD4+ clones, with contracting CD8+ clones located in EMRA. There were some responding clones in pre-infection memory, which suggested that cross-reactive memory had joined.

Each CDR3 protein is one row after TCRdb ran MiXCR on the 5' RACE reads. The sample has about 470,000 distinct CDR3 sequences, about 18% seen once. This receptor was taken from an adult woman who had mild COVID-19 (a few samples of this study predate the infection). Cell type and time point are not known. Input material: PBMCs or a T cell subset sorted from them (not recorded which).

CDR3 DNA sequence: TGTGCCAGCAGTTCGGACGGCGCCTCAAATCAGCCCCAGCATTTT. Translating it yields CASSSDGASNQPQHF. This chain connects TRBV12-3 or TRBV12-4 to TRBJ1-5; D uncertain. Trimming stripped 4 bases from V and 4 bases from J, with 14 bases between. The CDR3 is 15 amino acids.